These 28 T cell receptor beta chains share one sample of origin, sequenced in a study of blood T cell repertoires in COVID-19. Profiled with immunoSEQ multiplex PCR; TCRdb holds only in-frame clones, not every one. The sample shows a few hundred thousand clones, roughly 90% of them seen only once. Specimen: PBMCs or T cells enriched from blood (not recorded which). The receptors were gathered from a woman aged 25 to 39 who had recovered from COVID-19.

The V gene is TRBV28, the J gene TRBJ2-1; 8 nucleotides agree with TRBD2. Germline V CDR1 and CDR2: MDHEN, SYDVKM. V dropped 5 bases and J dropped 4; count of bases not matched to a gene: 7. CDR3 length equals 15 residues. The DNA for the CDR3 is TGTGCCAGCAGTCCGGGGACTAGATCATACAATGAGCAGTTCTTC. This sequence encodes CASSPGTRSYNEQFF.

The rearrangement joins TRBV28 to TRBJ1-6; TRBD1 matches 7 bases. J lost 9 bases, V lost 6 bases, and 11 bases had no gene match. The CDR3 consists of 15 residues. In germline, CDR1 is MDHEN, CDR2 SYDVKM. CDR3 sequence: CASSHRQGTVSPLHF. As DNA, the CDR3 is TGTGCCAGCAGCCACCGACAGGGCACGGTTTCACCCCTCCACTTT.

The DNA of the CDR3 is TGTGCCAGCAGTCTCGGGGGGCGGGGTTCACCCCTCCACTTT. Residues: CASSLGGRGSPLHF. V is TRBV27 and J is TRBJ1-6; the D gene is possibly TRBD1 (6 bases). Trimming pared 5 bases from V and 9 bases from J, leaving 14 bases between. There are 14 residues in the CDR3. Germline values: CDR1 MNHEY, CDR2 SMNVEV (reference sequence).

This chain links TRBV5-1 with TRBJ1-4; D is possibly TRBD1 (5 bases). The germline V gene encodes CDR1 SGHRS and CDR2 YFSETQ. Between the trimmed V and J ends, which lost 1 base and 6 bases, there was a span of 10 bases. The CDR3 runs 14 residues. The CDR3 protein is CASSLQGQDEKLFF. The CDR3 region has the DNA TGCGCCAGCAGCTTGCAGGGCCAGGATGAAAAACTGTTTTTT.

Notes on this clone: Other DNA sequences of this sample code for an identical CDR3. CDR3 in amino acids: CAWSVSGNTIYF. In nucleotides, the CDR3 is TGTGCCTGGAGTGTATCGGGGAACACCATATATTTT. J is TRBJ1-3 and V is TRBV30; D is ambiguous. The length of the CDR3 is 12 residues. V shed 0 bases and J shed 7 bases, with 7 bases lying between them. Germline assignment: CDR1 GTSNPN and CDR2 SVGIG (reference sequence). Using reference TRBV30 and TRBJ1-3 for the parts outside the CDR3, the full variable domain is SQTIHQWPATLVQPVGSPLSLECTVEGTSNPNLYWYRQAAGRGLQLLFYSVGIGQISSEVPQNLSASRPQDRQFILSSKKLLLSDSGFYLCAWSVSGNTIYFGEGSWLTVV.

The chain employs TRBV24-1 and TRBJ1-3; TRBD1 matches 9 bases. V trimming: 4 bases; J trimming: 5 bases; junction bases outside the gene matches: 5. The CDR3 is made up of 15 amino acids. Looked up from germline, CDR1 is KGHDR and CDR2 is SFDVKD. The CDR3 DNA reads TGTGCCACCAGTGACTCTGGGACAGGGAGAAACACCATATATTTT. It translates to CATSDSGTGRNTIYF.

V gene TRBV28 combines with J gene TRBJ1-2, with D unclear. The CDR3 runs 12 residues. Germline V gene lookup returns CDR1 MDHEN and CDR2 SYDVKM. Trimming took 8 bases from V and 5 from J, leaving 12 bases between them. CDR3 bases: TGTGCCAGCTGGGCCGAAGTTTATGGCTACACCTTC. It yields the protein CASWAEVYGYTF.

The V and J genes are TRBV28 and TRBJ2-7; 9 nucleotides match TRBD1. This CDR3 spans 16 amino acids. Trimming cost V 8 bases and J 2 bases; bases outside gene matches: 13. CDR1 and CDR2 from the germline V gene are MDHEN and SYDVKM. The CDR3: CASRFSGTGFTYEQYF. CDR3 DNA: TGTGCCAGCCGATTCTCCGGGACAGGGTTCACCTACGAGCAGTACTTC.

Points on this clone: Distinct nucleotide sequences in the sample also encode this CDR3. The CDR3 region is CASSPGGSYEQYF. As DNA, the CDR3 is TGTGCCAGCAGTCCTGGGGGCAGTTACGAGCAGTACTTC. The rearrangement uses TRBV27 and TRBJ2-7; TRBD1 is a possible D gene (6 bases). There are 13 residues in the CDR3. V lost 5 bases to trimming and J lost 4 bases, with 12 bases between them. Germline CDR1 MNHEY, CDR2 SMNVEV (reference sequence).

V is TRBV29-1 and J is TRBJ2-1; 9 nucleotides match TRBD2. The CDR3 consists of 15 residues. Losses at the gene ends were 7 bases for V and 4 bases for J; bases not matched to a gene: 11. Per the germline V gene, CDR1 is SQVTM and CDR2 is ANQGSEA. The CDR3 spells CSAQTSGRGYNEQFF. The CDR3 nucleotides are TGCAGCGCGCAGACTAGCGGTCGGGGGTACAATGAGCAGTTCTTC.

The rearrangement joins TRBV6-5 to TRBJ1-1; D remains ambiguous. This CDR3 is built from 16 residues. Per germline, CDR1 MNHEY and CDR2 SVGAGI. The V end was cut by 0 bases, the J end by 1 base, with 12 bases between. The CDR3 sequence: CASSYSSVAGNTEAFF. The CDR3 DNA sequence: TGTGCCAGCAGTTACTCGTCCGTGGCAGGGAACACTGAAGCTTTCTTT.

The J gene is TRBJ2-7, the V gene TRBV3-1 (or the pseudogene TRBV3-2); D may be TRBD1 (6 bases). This CDR3 region has 13 residues. Germline values: CDR1 LGHDT, CDR2 YNNKEL (reference sequence). The V gene lost 4 bases and the J gene lost 4 bases, with 11 bases spanning the gap. The CDR3 sequence: CASSRQEKYEQYF. For the CDR3, the DNA is TGTGCCAGCAGCCGACAGGAGAAGTACGAGCAGTACTTC.

V is TRBV7-9 and J is TRBJ1-2; maybe TRBD1 (6 bases). Germline V CDR1 and CDR2: SEHNR, FQNEAQ (reference sequence). The CDR3 runs to 15 residues. Trimming cost V 0 bases and J 4 bases, with 12 bases left between them. The CDR3 reads CASSLAQGQGYGYTF. CDR3 sequence (DNA): TGTGCCAGCAGCTTAGCGCAGGGGCAGGGCTATGGCTACACCTTC. Looking up the rest from reference TRBV7-9 and TRBJ1-2 gives the full variable domain: DTGVSQNPRHKITKRGQNVTFRCDPISEHNRLYWYRQTLGQGPEFLTYFQNEAQLEKSRLLSDRFSAERPKGSFSTLEIQRTEQGDSAMYLCASSLAQGQGYGYTFGSGTRLTVV.

CDR3 nucleotide sequence: TGTGCCAGCAGCGTAGGAGGCGGCCACTCCTACGAGCAGTACTTC. This encodes CASSVGGGHSYEQYF. This chain connects TRBV9 to TRBJ2-7; D not resolved. V was cut by 0 bases and J by 0 bases, with 10 bases left in between. The CDR3 is 15 residues long. Germline loops: CDR1 SGDLS, CDR2 YYNGEE.

This chain links TRBV28 with TRBJ1-1; 7 positions match TRBD1. CDR1 is MDHEN and CDR2 is SYDVKM in the germline V gene. This CDR3 spans 14 amino acids. The V and J ends lost 4 bases and 6 bases, in that order; junction bases with no gene match: 8. The CDR3 loop is CASSSTRQGPEAFF. The CDR3 bases are TGTGCCAGCAGTTCTACCCGACAGGGTCCTGAAGCTTTCTTT.

The V and J genes are TRBV27 and TRBJ2-3; D is possibly TRBD2 (6 bases). The CDR3 consists of 16 residues. Germline CDR1 and CDR2: MNHEY and SMNVEV (reference sequence). Trimming took 4 bases from V and 6 from J, leaving 20 bases between them. CDR3 sequence: CASSSLGVGGTDTQYF. CDR3 coding DNA: TGTGCCAGCAGTTCCCTTGGAGTGGGCGGGACGGATACGCAGTATTTT.

This clone was found once. This chain joins TRBV5-5 and TRBJ2-3; TRBD2 aligns across 10 bases. This CDR3 is 17 amino acids long. V was clipped by 1 base and J by 5 bases; unmatched bases: 10. Germline CDR1 is SGHKS and CDR2 is YYEKEE (reference sequence). For the CDR3, the DNA is TGTGCCAGCAGCTTGTTTGGGCTAGCGGGAGTTCGAGATACGCAGTATTTT. This codes for CASSLFGLAGVRDTQYF.

As regards this clone: Additional DNA sequences in this sample encode the identical CDR3. The CDR3 sequence is CASSRDSYEQYF. The CDR3 DNA follows: TGTGCCAGCTCACGCGACTCCTACGAGCAGTACTTC. The V call is TRBV18, the J call TRBJ2-7, with D unclear. CDR1 and CDR2 (germline): KGHSH, LQKENI. CDR3 length: 12 residues. Trimming stripped 4 bases from V and 0 bases from J, with 4 bases between.

The chain couples TRBV11-3 to TRBJ2-1; 7 bases map to TRBD2. CDR3 length: 16 residues. Trimming cost V 5 bases and J 3 bases; bases outside gene matches: 10. Germline assignment: CDR1 SGHNT and CDR2 YENEEA. This chain's CDR3 is CASSPLGSGNYNEQFF. The CDR3 nucleotides are TGTGCCAGCAGCCCCCTGGGGAGCGGGAACTACAATGAGCAGTTCTTC.

V is TRBV9 and J is TRBJ1-2; perhaps TRBD1 as D (6 bases). This CDR3 is 14 amino acids long. CDR1 SGDLS and CDR2 YYNGEE come from the germline V gene. The V end was cut by 4 bases, the J end by 0 bases, with 10 bases between. For the CDR3, the DNA is TGTGCCAGCAGCTCACAGGGATCTAACTATGGCTACACCTTC. Translating it yields CASSSQGSNYGYTF.

The V and J genes are TRBV30 and TRBJ2-7, with 9 positions matching TRBD1. The CDR3 contains 15 residues. V was clipped by 0 bases and J by 1 base; unmatched bases: 4. Germline CDR1 is GTSNPN and CDR2 is SVGIG (reference sequence). The CDR3 DNA follows: TGTGCCTGGAGTGTGGGACAGGGAGTATCCTACGAGCAGTACTTC. Translation gives CAWSVGQGVSYEQYF.

This clone showed up just once. The chain joins TRBV7-8 to TRBJ1-2; possibly TRBD1 for D (6 bases). Germline CDR1 SGHVS, CDR2 FQNEAQ. This CDR3 spans 17 amino acids. Trimming shortened V by 7 bases and J by 8 bases, and 29 bases separated the two germline ends. The CDR3 DNA reads as TGTGCCAGCACCTCCTTACATAAAGACAGGCCGTCTCGGGGCTACACCTTC. It specifies CASTSLHKDRPSRGYTF.

The chain joins TRBV2 to TRBJ2-7; 9 nucleotides agree with TRBD1. This CDR3 region has 14 residues. J lost 5 bases, V lost 6 bases, and 8 bases had no gene match. Germline loops: CDR1 SNHLY, CDR2 FYNNEI. Here the CDR3 DNA reads TGTGCCAGCAGGGGGGGGACAGGGTCCGACGAGCAGTACTTC. Translated, it gives CASRGGTGSDEQYF.

The rearrangement uses TRBV7-6 and TRBJ1-1; D uncertain. This CDR3 is built from 11 residues. CDR1 is SGHVS, CDR2 FNYEAQ, per germline. V gave up 5 bases and J gave up 11 bases, with 12 bases separating them. CDR3 sequence reads: CASSLKSRAFF. For the CDR3, the DNA is TGTGCCAGCAGCCTCAAATCCAGGGCTTTCTTT.

As for this clone: This CDR3 is also generated by other DNA sequences in the sample. V gene TRBV27 combines with J gene TRBJ1-4, with 7 nucleotides matching TRBD1. The CDR3 is 14 residues long. The V gene end was trimmed by 5 bases and the J gene end by 2 bases; junction bases not matched to a gene: 2. The V gene's germline CDR1 is MNHEY and CDR2 SMNVEV (reference sequence). The CDR3 DNA reads as TGTGCCAGCAGTCTACAGGGGACTAATGAAAAACTGTTTTTT. Its translation is CASSLQGTNEKLFF.

Remarks on this clone: The same CDR3 arises from other DNA sequences in this sample as well. The chain combines TRBV11-3 with TRBJ2-7; TRBD2 aligns across 11 bases. V shed 2 bases and J 0 bases; nucleotides not matched to a gene: 0. This CDR3 is built from 15 residues. Germline assignment: CDR1 SGHNT and CDR2 YENEEA. The CDR3 region has the DNA TGTGCCAGCAGCTTAACTAGCGGGAGCTCCTACGAGCAGTACTTC. This translates into CASSLTSGSSYEQYF.

CDR3 sequence reads: CAPVGRTEAFF. Here the CDR3 DNA reads TGCGCCCCCGTTGGGAGGACTGAAGCTTTCTTT. The rearrangement uses TRBV5-1 and TRBJ1-1; no firm D call. Germline CDR1 reads SGHRS; CDR2 reads YFSETQ. There are 11 residues in the CDR3. Deletions cut 10 bases from V and 5 bases from J, with 12 bases between.

The chain employs TRBV15 and TRBJ1-5; perhaps TRBD1 as D (6 bases). The CDR3 loop spans 15 amino acids. Germline CDR1 reads LNHNV; CDR2 reads YYDKDF (reference sequence). With 9 bases removed from V and 0 bases from J, the gap between germline ends came to 15 bases. CDR3 DNA sequence: TGTGCCACAGGCCCGGGGACATATAGCAATCAGCCCCAGCATTTT. Its translation: CATGPGTYSNQPQHF.